The next 2 T cell receptor beta chains were all read from a single sample in a study of cytomegalovirus exposure and HLA in healthy donors. The study ran its PCR with 60 Vbeta and 13 Jbeta primers. The table came from immunoSEQ multiplex PCR; TCRdb's copy has only in-frame clones and leaves some out. This repertoire includes 100,000 to 150,000 clones. What was sequenced was PBMCs. These receptors came from a man aged 18 to 29 in good health and CMV-seronegative.

The chain has TRBV11-2 and TRBJ2-2; D gene unclear. V lost 2 bases, J lost 0 bases, and 10 bases lay in between. This CDR3 spans 16 amino acids. The V gene's germline CDR1 is SGHAT and CDR2 FQNNGV. Here the CDR3 reads CASSLNGGTNTGELFF. DNA of the CDR3: TGTGCCAGCAGCTTAAACGGCGGCACGAACACCGGGGAGCTGTTTTTT.

J is TRBJ2-1 and V is TRBV5-1; 7 nucleotides match TRBD2. Per the germline V gene, CDR1 is SGHRS and CDR2 is YFSETQ. The CDR3 is made up of 14 amino acids. V was pared by 6 bases and J by 8 bases, with 11 bases of the junction left unmatched. The CDR3: CASMGGSREDEQFF. DNA of the CDR3: TGCGCCAGCATGGGCGGGAGCAGGGAGGATGAGCAGTTCTTC.